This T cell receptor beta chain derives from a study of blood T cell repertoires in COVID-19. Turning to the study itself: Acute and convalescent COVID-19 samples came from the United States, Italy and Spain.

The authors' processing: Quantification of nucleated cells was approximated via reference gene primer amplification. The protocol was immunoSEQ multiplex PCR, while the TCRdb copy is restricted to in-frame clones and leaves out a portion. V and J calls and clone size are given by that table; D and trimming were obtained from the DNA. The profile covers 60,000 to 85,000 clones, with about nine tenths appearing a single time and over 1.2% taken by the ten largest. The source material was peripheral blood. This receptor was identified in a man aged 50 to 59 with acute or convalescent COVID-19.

Written as DNA, the CDR3 is TGCGCCAGCAGTGAAAATCCCGCCGGACAGTTTTCCTACGAGCAGTACTTC. Its translation is CASSENPAGQFSYEQYF. The V gene is TRBV10-1, the J gene TRBJ2-7; tentative D call: TRBD1 (6 bases). The ends were cut back, 3 bases at V and 1 base at J, with 19 bases in the middle. The CDR3 sequence is 17 residues long. Germline loops: CDR1 WNHNN, CDR2 SYGVQD (reference sequence).